This entry features one TCR beta chain sequence. Its antigen is currently unknown. The CDR3 runs to 16 residues. Germline CDR1 LNHNV, CDR2 YYDKDF (reference sequence). With 4 bases clipped from V and 9 bases from J, the junction kept 11 bases outside the gene matches. TCR beta libraries were prepared from cDNA with unique molecular identifiers. TCRdb reprocessed the PCR reads via MiXCR and lists one record per CDR3 protein. This sample has roughly 670,000 distinct CDR3 sequences, with about 60% found just once. The data were obtained in a study of post-analysis software for immune sequencing data. The study, taken as a whole, reports: The study found TRBV5-6, TRBV5-1 and TRBV20-1 among several TRBV segments more frequent in patients than controls.

This TCR derives from a girl aged 2-10 years with multiple sclerosis. V gene TRBV15 combines with J gene TRBJ1-6; 8 bases align to TRBD1. The specimen sequenced was blood. In DNA, the CDR3 is TGTGCCACCAGCATTTTCAGGGGGCGATTCCTTTCACCCCTCCACTTT. This translates into CATSIFRGRFLSPLHF. Full variable domain (remainder filled in from reference TRBV15 and TRBJ1-6): DAMVIQNPRYQVTQFGKPVTLSCSQTLNHNVMYWYQQKSSQAPKLLFHYYDKDFNNEADTPDNFQSRRPNTSFCFLDIRSPGLGDTAMYLCATSIFRGRFLSPLHFGNGTRLTVT.